The 29 T cell receptor beta chains below all came from one sample that was sequenced in a study of T cell responses to AZD1222 COVID-19 vaccine. The data were produced by immunoSEQ multiplex PCR, yet TCRdb's version contains in-frame clones alone and is incomplete. In the table there are 130,000 or so clones, more than 85% of which are singletons. The sequencing here drew on peripheral blood, taken 28 days after the second AZD1222 dose. The receptor set was obtained from an adult who received the AZD1222 COVID-19 vaccine.

The chain couples TRBV2 to TRBJ2-7; weak D call: TRBD1 (7 bases). The ends were cut back, 6 bases at V and 5 bases at J, with 20 bases in the middle. There are 15 residues in the CDR3. The germline V gene encodes CDR1 SNHLY and CDR2 FYNNEI. CDR3 nucleotide sequence: TGTGCCAGCAGCATCCCCCTGACAGGGAGGCACGAGCAGTACTTC. This sequence encodes CASSIPLTGRHEQYF.

V is TRBV3-1 (or the pseudogene TRBV3-2) and J is TRBJ1-6; 12 bases match TRBD1. Losses at the gene ends were 4 bases for V and 9 bases for J; bases not matched to a gene: 1. This CDR3 contains 14 residues. Germline CDR1 and CDR2: LGHDT and YNNKEL (reference sequence). The CDR3 sequence: CASSRGQGASPLHF. CDR3 coding DNA: TGTGCCAGCAGCCGGGGACAGGGGGCTTCACCCCTCCACTTT.

The V call is TRBV5-6, the J call TRBJ1-5; 12 bases are shared with TRBD1. J lost 6 bases, V lost 4 bases, and 17 bases had no gene match. CDR1 is SGHDT and CDR2 is YYEEEE in the germline V gene. The CDR3 sequence is 19 residues long. The CDR3 here is CASSPSPGTGGRIGQPQHF. CDR3 DNA: TGTGCCAGCAGCCCTAGCCCCGGGACAGGGGGCAGGATTGGTCAGCCCCAGCATTTT.

This chain connects TRBV10-3 to TRBJ1-3; the D gene is possibly TRBD1 (6 bases). Trimming took off 10 bases at V and 7 bases at J, with 14 bases between the two ends. Germline CDR1 is ENHRY and CDR2 is SYGVKD. The CDR3 consists of 12 residues. The CDR3: CATLAGENTIYF. The CDR3 coding sequence is TGTGCCACCTTAGCAGGGGAGAACACCATATATTTT.

This sequence joins TRBV18 and TRBJ1-6, with D perhaps TRBD1 (5 bases). The CDR3 is 15 residues long. Germline lookup yields CDR1 KGHSH and CDR2 LQKENI. V gave up 1 base and J gave up 10 bases, with 14 bases separating them. The CDR3 reads CASSPLGGGESPLHF. For the CDR3, the DNA is TGTGCCAGCTCACCACTGGGTGGGGGGGAATCACCCCTCCACTTT.

The chain carries TRBV27 and TRBJ1-6, with TRBD1 as a possible D gene (5 bases). The germline CDR1 and CDR2 sequences are MNHEY and SMNVEV (reference sequence). The CDR3 is made up of 15 amino acids. Trimming cost V 4 bases and J 2 bases, with 9 bases left between them. CDR3 in DNA: TGTGCCAGCAGTTCCAGGGAGCCCTATAATTCACCCCTCCACTTT. This translates into CASSSREPYNSPLHF.

This sequence joins TRBV30 and TRBJ1-6; 12 bases match TRBD1. This CDR3 comprises 15 residues. V lost 0 bases, J lost 10 bases, and 4 bases stayed unmatched. CDR1 GTSNPN and CDR2 SVGIG come from the germline V gene (reference sequence). The CDR3 bases are TGTGCCTGGAGTGTTGGGACAGGGGGCCGATCACCCCTCCACTTT. Protein product: CAWSVGTGGRSPLHF.

This clone has a handful of counts. The rearrangement links TRBV2 to TRBJ1-1; D is unclear. V shed 3 bases and J shed 0 bases, with 8 bases lying between them. Looked up from germline, CDR1 is SNHLY and CDR2 is FYNNEI. CDR3 length: 14 residues. The CDR3 protein is CASSDRQMNTEAFF. The CDR3 DNA reads TGTGCCAGCAGTGACAGGCAGATGAACACTGAAGCTTTCTTT.

This chain uses TRBV7-2 with TRBJ2-3; a possible D gene is TRBD2 (5 bases). This CDR3 is built from 11 residues. Trimming took off 5 bases at V and 9 bases at J, with 9 bases between the two ends. The germline V gene has CDR1 SGHTA and CDR2 FQGNSA. Here the CDR3 DNA reads TGTGCCAGCAGCCCTAGCTGGACGCAGTATTTT. Its translation: CASSPSWTQYF.

The chain recombines TRBV2 with TRBJ1-6; 7 nucleotides align to TRBD1. Trimming at V came to 7 bases and at J to 8 bases, leaving 11 bases not matched to a gene. Germline V gene sequence: CDR1 SNHLY, CDR2 FYNNEI. The CDR3 length is 15 residues. The CDR3 DNA reads as TGTGCCAGCAATCTACGAGGCAGGGGGGATTCACCCCTCCACTTT. This codes for CASNLRGRGDSPLHF. Looking up the rest from reference TRBV2 and TRBJ1-6 gives the full variable domain: EPEVTQTPSHQVTQMGQEVILRCVPISNHLYFYWYRQILGQKVEFLVSFYNNEISEKSEIFDDQFSVERPDGSNFTLKIRSTKLEDSAMYFCASNLRGRGDSPLHFGNGTRLTVT.

The chain has TRBV18 and TRBJ1-1; D remains unclear. Looked up from germline, CDR1 is KGHSH and CDR2 is LQKENI. V lost 3 bases and J 0 bases, leaving 8 bases between the germline ends. The CDR3 contains 14 residues. The DNA of the CDR3 is TGTGCCAGCTCACCGACCGATATGAACACTGAAGCTTTCTTT. Its translation: CASSPTDMNTEAFF.

The chain carries TRBV3-1 (or the pseudogene TRBV3-2) and TRBJ1-4, with TRBD1 matching 12 bases. Germline values: CDR1 LGHDT, CDR2 YNNKEL (reference sequence). The CDR3 length is 18 residues. V lost 1 base to trimming and J lost 2 bases; unmatched junction nucleotides: 5. The CDR3 DNA is TGTGCCAGCAGCCAAGGGGGACAGGGGGCTTCTACTAATGAAAAACTGTTTTTT. Protein: CASSQGGQGASTNEKLFF.

The chain carries TRBV29-1 and TRBJ1-1; a weak D match, TRBD1 (5 bases). V dropped 7 bases and J dropped 5 bases, with 20 bases sitting between them. This CDR3 is built from 14 residues. From germline, CDR1 is SQVTM and CDR2 ANQGSEA. The CDR3 region has the DNA TGCAGCGCGCCGAGGGTTCAGGGCGGGACTGAAGCTTTCTTT. Its translation is CSAPRVQGGTEAFF.

The chain couples TRBV4-1 to TRBJ2-1; the match to TRBD1 covers 7 bases. With V trimmed by 4 bases and J by 7 bases, 7 bases remained unmatched. This CDR3 is 14 amino acids long. The germline CDR1 and CDR2 sequences are MGHRA and YSYEKL. The CDR3 reads CASSRGQVQNEQFF. The CDR3 DNA reads TGCGCCAGCAGCCGTGGACAGGTCCAGAATGAGCAGTTCTTC.

The genes are TRBV5-4 and TRBJ2-2; D gene ambiguous. The V gene lost 4 bases and the J gene lost 4 bases, with 14 bases spanning the gap. The CDR3 has 15 amino acids. The germline V gene encodes CDR1 SGHNT and CDR2 YYREEE (reference sequence). For the CDR3, the DNA is TGTGCCAGCAGCCCCCGAGGTCGCGGCACCGGGGAGCTGTTTTTT. Encoded protein: CASSPRGRGTGELFF.

The chain uses TRBV28 and TRBJ1-2; tentative D call: TRBD1 (5 bases). CDR3 length: 13 residues. V was clipped by 6 bases and J by 4 bases, with 12 bases between them. In germline, CDR1 is MDHEN, CDR2 SYDVKM. CDR3 in DNA: TGTGCCAGCAGGGGGGACGGCCGCTATGGCTACACCTTC. This encodes CASRGDGRYGYTF.

The V and J genes are TRBV7-9 and TRBJ2-2, with unresolved D. The CDR3 length is 15 residues. Per germline, CDR1 SEHNR and CDR2 FQNEAQ (reference sequence). Trimming shortened V by 3 bases and J by 2 bases, and 10 bases separated the two germline ends. This chain's CDR3 is CASSFASLNTGELFF. Written as DNA, the CDR3 is TGTGCCAGCAGCTTCGCCTCCCTAAACACCGGGGAGCTGTTTTTT. The complete variable domain, with remaining parts taken from reference TRBV7-9 and TRBJ2-2, reads DTGVSQNPRHKITKRGQNVTFRCDPISEHNRLYWYRQTLGQGPEFLTYFQNEAQLEKSRLLSDRFSAERPKGSFSTLEIQRTEQGDSAMYLCASSFASLNTGELFFGEGSRLTVL.

This CDR3 reads CASSLGTEEKLFF. CDR3 sequence (DNA): TGTGCCAGCAGCCTGGGGACGGAGGAAAAACTGTTTTTT. The chain joins TRBV7-6 to TRBJ1-4; TRBD1 might be the D (5 bases). The CDR3 consists of 13 residues. Trimming cost V 5 bases and J 8 bases, with 12 bases left between them. Germline values: CDR1 SGHVS, CDR2 FNYEAQ. Complete variable domain (other parts from reference TRBV7-6 and TRBJ1-4): GAGVSQSPRYKVTKRGQDVALRCDPISGHVSLYWYRQALGQGPEFLTYFNYEAQQDKSGLPNDRFSAERPEGSISTLTIQRTEQRDSAMYRCASSLGTEEKLFFGSGTQLSVL.

This rearrangement joins TRBV6-5 to TRBJ2-1; TRBD2 is a possible D gene (6 bases). Germline V gene sequence: CDR1 MNHEY, CDR2 SVGAGI. The CDR3 totals 15 residues. V was pared by 11 bases and J by 9 bases, with 26 bases between. CDR3 in amino acids: CACRDPGRWRGEQFF. The CDR3 nucleotides read TGTGCCTGCCGAGACCCGGGACGATGGAGGGGTGAGCAGTTCTTC.

This clone was seen once. This sequence joins TRBV9 and TRBJ2-1, with D unresolved. This CDR3 has 14 residues. The V gene lost 0 bases and the J gene lost 6 bases, with 10 bases spanning the gap. CDR1 SGDLS and CDR2 YYNGEE come from the germline V gene. The CDR3 DNA follows: TGTGCCAGCAGCGTAGCTAATCAAGCCAATGAGCAGTTCTTC. Amino acid sequence: CASSVANQANEQFF.

The chain is built from TRBV19 and TRBJ2-2; 7 bases agree with TRBD1. The trim removed 5 bases at V and 8 bases at J, leaving 14 bases unmatched. Germline CDR1 LNHDA, CDR2 SQIVND (reference sequence). There are 16 residues in the CDR3. The CDR3 DNA reads TGTGCCAGTAGTTCCTCCGGGACAGAGATAGGGGGGGAGCTGTTTTTT. As protein: CASSSSGTEIGGELFF.

V and J are TRBV6-5 and TRBJ2-2; TRBD1 or TRBD2 may be the D gene (5 bases each). CDR3 length equals 13 residues. Germline values: CDR1 MNHEY, CDR2 SVGAGI. The V end was cut by 2 bases, the J end by 6 bases, with 7 bases between. This chain's CDR3 is CASSYGGSGELFF. In nucleotides, the CDR3 is TGTGCCAGCAGTTACGGGGGATCCGGGGAGCTGTTTTTT.

CDR3 residues: CASSRQVEQPQHF. CDR3 nucleotides: TGTGCCAGTAGTCGACAGGTGGAACAGCCCCAGCATTTT. The rearrangement joins TRBV19 to TRBJ1-5; a possible D gene is TRBD1 (6 bases). The CDR3 contains 13 residues. V lost 5 bases and J 7 bases, leaving 12 bases between the germline ends. CDR1 LNHDA and CDR2 SQIVND come from the germline V gene (reference sequence).

The rearrangement links TRBV2 to TRBJ1-5; maybe TRBD1 (5 bases). V lost 4 bases, J lost 3 bases, and 10 bases lay in between. Germline values: CDR1 SNHLY, CDR2 FYNNEI. The CDR3 consists of 14 residues. CDR3: CASSAGRVNQPQHF. The CDR3 bases are TGTGCCAGCAGTGCAGGGAGGGTCAATCAGCCCCAGCATTTT. The variable domain in full, completed from reference TRBV2 and TRBJ1-5, reads EPEVTQTPSHQVTQMGQEVILRCVPISNHLYFYWYRQILGQKVEFLVSFYNNEISEKSEIFDDQFSVERPDGSNFTLKIRSTKLEDSAMYFCASSAGRVNQPQHFGDGTRLSIL.

J is TRBJ1-3 and V is TRBV6-5; TRBD1 might be the D (5 bases). The germline V gene encodes CDR1 MNHEY and CDR2 SVGAGI. Between the trimmed V and J ends, which lost 2 bases and 1 base, there was a span of 12 bases. This CDR3 comprises 16 residues. The CDR3 spells CASSYGRVYSGNTIYF. CDR3 coding DNA: TGTGCCAGCAGTTACGGCAGGGTCTATTCTGGAAACACCATATATTTT.

This sequence joins TRBV18 and TRBJ1-1; 9 nucleotides line up with TRBD1. The germline V gene has CDR1 KGHSH and CDR2 LQKENI. With V trimmed by 3 bases and J by 3 bases, 5 bases remained unmatched. The CDR3 is 15 residues long. The CDR3 reads CASSPRTGEDTEAFF. As DNA, the CDR3 is TGTGCCAGCTCACCCAGGACAGGGGAGGACACTGAAGCTTTCTTT.

The rearrangement joins TRBV5-8 to TRBJ1-4; D may be TRBD1 (5 bases). The germline CDR1 and CDR2 sequences are SGHTS and YDEGEE. Trimming left V 0 bases short and J 4 bases short, with 13 bases between. The length of the CDR3 is 16 residues. CDR3 loop: CASSLGKRGYNEKLFF. The DNA of the CDR3 is TGTGCCAGCAGCTTGGGGAAAAGGGGTTATAATGAAAAACTGTTTTTT.

V gene TRBV6-5 combines with J gene TRBJ1-1, with D perhaps matching TRBD1 (6 bases). Germline CDR1 MNHEY, CDR2 SVGAGI. The CDR3 has 13 residues. V lost 5 bases, J lost 3 bases, and 10 bases lay in between. For the CDR3, the DNA is TGTGCCAGCAGTCTGGAGGGGGACACTGAAGCTTTCTTT. Amino acid sequence: CASSLEGDTEAFF.

V gene TRBV29-1 combines with J gene TRBJ2-3, with TRBD1 matching over 7 bases. V lost 2 bases, J lost 2 bases, and 4 bases stayed unmatched. The CDR3 sequence is 14 residues long. In germline, CDR1 is SQVTM, CDR2 ANQGSEA. The CDR3 nucleotides are TGCAGCGTTGAAAGGCAGGGGGTCACAGATACGCAGTATTTT. Protein product: CSVERQGVTDTQYF.